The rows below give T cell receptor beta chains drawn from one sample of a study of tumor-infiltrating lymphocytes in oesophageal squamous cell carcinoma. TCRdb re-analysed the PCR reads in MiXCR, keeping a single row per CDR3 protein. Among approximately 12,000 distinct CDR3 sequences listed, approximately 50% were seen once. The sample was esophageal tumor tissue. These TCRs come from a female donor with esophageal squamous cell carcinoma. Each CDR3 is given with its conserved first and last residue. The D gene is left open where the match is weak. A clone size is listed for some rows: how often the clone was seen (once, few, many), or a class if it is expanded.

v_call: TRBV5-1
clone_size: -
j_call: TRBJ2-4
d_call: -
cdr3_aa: CASRRDGAKNIQYF
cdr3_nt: TGCGCCAGCAGGCGGGACGGAGCCAAAAACATTCAGTACTTC

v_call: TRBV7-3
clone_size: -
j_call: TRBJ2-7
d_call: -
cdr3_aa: CASSLTGGAYEQYF
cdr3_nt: TGTGCCAGCAGCTTAACTGGCGGGGCCTACGAGCAGTACTTC

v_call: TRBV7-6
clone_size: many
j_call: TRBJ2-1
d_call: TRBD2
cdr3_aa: CASSLATASGSNEQFF
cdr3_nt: TGTGCCAGCAGCTTAGCCACGGCTAGCGGGAGCAATGAGCAGTTCTTC

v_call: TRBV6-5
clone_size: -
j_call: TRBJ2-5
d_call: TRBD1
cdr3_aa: CASSYRTGGGETQYF
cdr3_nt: TGTGCCAGCAGTTACCGGACAGGGGGTGGGGAGACCCAGTACTTC

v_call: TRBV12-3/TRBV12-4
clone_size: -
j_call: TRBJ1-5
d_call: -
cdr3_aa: CASGEGGARQPQHF
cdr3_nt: TGTGCCAGCGGGGAGGGGGGGGCACGTCAGCCCCAGCATTTT

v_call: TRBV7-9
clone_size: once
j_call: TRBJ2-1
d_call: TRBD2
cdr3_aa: CASSPAPSGMGEQFF
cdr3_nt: TGTGCCAGCAGCCCAGCCCCTAGCGGGATGGGTGAGCAGTTCTTC

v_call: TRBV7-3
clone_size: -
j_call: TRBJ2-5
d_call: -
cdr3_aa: CASSPRHREGETQYF
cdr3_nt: TGTGCCAGCAGCCCACGGCACAGGGAGGGTGAGACCCAGTACTTC

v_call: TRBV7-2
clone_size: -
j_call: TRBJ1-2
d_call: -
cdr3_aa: CASSLGPYGYTF
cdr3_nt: TGTGCCAGCAGCTTGGGACCTTATGGCTACACCTTC

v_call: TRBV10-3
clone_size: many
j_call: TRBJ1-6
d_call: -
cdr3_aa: CAISVGLYGQTTGSPLHF
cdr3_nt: TGTGCCATCAGTGTTGGTCTTTATGGACAGACTACAGGTTCACCCCTCCACTTT

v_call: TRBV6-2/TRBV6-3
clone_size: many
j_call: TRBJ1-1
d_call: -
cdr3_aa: CASSRRERTEAFF
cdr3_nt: TGTGCCAGCAGTCGCAGGGAGCGTACTGAAGCTTTCTTT

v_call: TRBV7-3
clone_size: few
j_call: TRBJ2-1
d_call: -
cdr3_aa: CASSPYTSSKVNEQFF
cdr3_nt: TGTGCCAGCAGCCCCTACACTAGCAGTAAAGTCAATGAGCAGTTCTTC

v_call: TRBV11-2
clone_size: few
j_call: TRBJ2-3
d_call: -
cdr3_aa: CASSLDSYTQYF
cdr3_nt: TGTGCCAGCAGCCTGGACAGCTATACGCAGTATTTT

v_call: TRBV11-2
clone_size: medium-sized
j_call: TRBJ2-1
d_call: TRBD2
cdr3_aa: CASSGTSGTVAYNEQFF
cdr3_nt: TGTGCCAGCAGCGGGACTAGCGGGACAGTCGCCTACAATGAGCAGTTCTTC

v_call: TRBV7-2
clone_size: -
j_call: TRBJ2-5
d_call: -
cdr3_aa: CASSPSYQETQYF
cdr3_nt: TGTGCCAGCAGCCCTTCGTACCAAGAGACCCAGTACTTC

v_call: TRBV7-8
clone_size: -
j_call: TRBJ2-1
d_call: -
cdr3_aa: CASSYLEGWVGEQFF
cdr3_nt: TGTGCCAGCAGCTATTTGGAGGGATGGGTCGGGGAGCAGTTCTTC

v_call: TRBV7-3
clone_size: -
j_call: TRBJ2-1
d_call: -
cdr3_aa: CASSLNPGYNEQFF
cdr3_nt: TGTGCCAGCAGCTTAAATCCGGGGTACAATGAGCAGTTCTTC

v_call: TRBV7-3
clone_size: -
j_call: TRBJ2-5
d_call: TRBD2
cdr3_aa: CASSETPGLAGRETQYF
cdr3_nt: TGTGCCAGCAGCGAAACTCCGGGACTAGCGGGAAGAGAGACCCAGTACTTC

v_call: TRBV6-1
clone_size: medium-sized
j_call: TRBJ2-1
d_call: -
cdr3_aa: CASGERSSYNEQFF
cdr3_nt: TGTGCCAGCGGGGAGCGGAGCTCCTACAATGAGCAGTTCTTC

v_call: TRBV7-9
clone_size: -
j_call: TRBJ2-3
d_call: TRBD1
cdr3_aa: CASSLEAGQGATDTQYF
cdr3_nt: TGTGCCAGCAGCTTAGAGGCGGGACAGGGAGCGACAGATACGCAGTATTTT

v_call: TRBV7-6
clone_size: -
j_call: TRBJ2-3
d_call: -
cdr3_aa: CASSQSSTSTDTQYF
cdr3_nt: TGTGCCAGCAGCCAAAGTTCGACCAGCACAGATACGCAGTATTTT

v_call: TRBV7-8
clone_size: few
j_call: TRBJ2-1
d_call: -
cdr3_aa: CASSAGYEQFF
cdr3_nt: TGTGCCAGCAGCGCAGGATATGAGCAGTTCTTC

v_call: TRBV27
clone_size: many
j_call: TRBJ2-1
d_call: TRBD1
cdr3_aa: CASSTGVPYNEQFF
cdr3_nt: TGTGCCAGCAGTACAGGGGTCCCCTACAATGAGCAGTTCTTC

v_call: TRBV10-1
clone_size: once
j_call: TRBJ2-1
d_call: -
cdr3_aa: CASSESGTYNEQFF
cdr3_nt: TGCGCCAGCAGTGAGAGCGGAACCTACAATGAGCAGTTCTTC

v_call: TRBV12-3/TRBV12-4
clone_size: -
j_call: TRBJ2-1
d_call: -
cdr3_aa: CASSLGPYNEQFF
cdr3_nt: TGTGCCAGCAGTTTGGGGCCATACAATGAGCAGTTCTTC

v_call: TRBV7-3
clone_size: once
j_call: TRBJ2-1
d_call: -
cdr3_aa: CASSLFAGFQETQFF
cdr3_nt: TGTGCCAGCAGCTTATTTGCCGGCTTCCAAGAGACCCAGTTCTTC